This T cell receptor beta chain was sequenced for a study of blood T cell repertoires in COVID-19. J was trimmed by 5 bases and V by 2 bases; bases with no gene match: 5. CDR1 and CDR2 (germline): LGHNA, YSLEER. The CDR3 contains 15 residues. Profiling relied on immunoSEQ multiplex PCR, and the TCRdb table lists in-frame clones only, not all of them. There are under 250,000 clones in the sample; approximately 90% occur only once, and 11% lies in the top ten. Sample: peripheral blood. This receptor was obtained from a man aged 45 to 65 with COVID-19, enrolled during active disease. The V and J genes are TRBV4-3 and TRBJ2-3; 9 bases agree with TRBD1. For the CDR3, the DNA is TGCGCCAGCAGCCAAACAGGGGGCTCGGTAGATACGCAGTATTTT. It codes for CASSQTGGSVDTQYF.